This TCR beta chain emerged from a study of CD8 T cells in Susac syndrome. The CDR3 covers 18 residues. Germline-derived CDR1 and CDR2 are LGHNA and YSLEER. The V segment lost 1 base and the J segment 4 bases; nucleotides outside the gene matches: 12. The RNA, roughly 0.5 to 1 ug, was put through reverse transcription using random hexamers. Amplification of TCR beta CDR3 spanned 54 Vbeta and 13 Jbeta via immunoSEQ multiplex PCR. TCRdb reanalysed the immunoSEQ multiplex PCR reads using MiXCR and keeps one entry per CDR3 protein. Of around 270,000 distinct CDR3 sequences in the sample, 65% to 90% were seen once.

The rearrangement joins TRBV4-3 to TRBJ2-1; 8 nucleotides agree with TRBD2. Specimen: CD8+ T cells from PBMCs. The TCR sequence derives from a human donor with multiple sclerosis. This CDR3 is CASSQGTSRPWEYNEQFF. The CDR3 DNA is TGCGCCAGCAGCCAAGGGACTAGCCGACCTTGGGAATACAATGAGCAGTTCTTC.